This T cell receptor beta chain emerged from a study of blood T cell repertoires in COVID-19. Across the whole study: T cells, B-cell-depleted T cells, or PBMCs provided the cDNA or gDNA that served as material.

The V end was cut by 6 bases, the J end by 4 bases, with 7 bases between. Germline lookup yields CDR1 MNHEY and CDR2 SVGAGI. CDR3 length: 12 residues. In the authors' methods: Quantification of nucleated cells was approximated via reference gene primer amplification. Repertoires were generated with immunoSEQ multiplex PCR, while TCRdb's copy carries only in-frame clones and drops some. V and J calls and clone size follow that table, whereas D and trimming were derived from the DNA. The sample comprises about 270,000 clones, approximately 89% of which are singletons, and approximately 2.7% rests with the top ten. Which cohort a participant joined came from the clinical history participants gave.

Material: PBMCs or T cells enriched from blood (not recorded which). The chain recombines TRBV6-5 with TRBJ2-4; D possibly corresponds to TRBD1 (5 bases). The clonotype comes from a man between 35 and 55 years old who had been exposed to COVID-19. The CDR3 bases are TGTGCCAGCAGAACAGGAAAAAACATTCAGTACTTC. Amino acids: CASRTGKNIQYF.